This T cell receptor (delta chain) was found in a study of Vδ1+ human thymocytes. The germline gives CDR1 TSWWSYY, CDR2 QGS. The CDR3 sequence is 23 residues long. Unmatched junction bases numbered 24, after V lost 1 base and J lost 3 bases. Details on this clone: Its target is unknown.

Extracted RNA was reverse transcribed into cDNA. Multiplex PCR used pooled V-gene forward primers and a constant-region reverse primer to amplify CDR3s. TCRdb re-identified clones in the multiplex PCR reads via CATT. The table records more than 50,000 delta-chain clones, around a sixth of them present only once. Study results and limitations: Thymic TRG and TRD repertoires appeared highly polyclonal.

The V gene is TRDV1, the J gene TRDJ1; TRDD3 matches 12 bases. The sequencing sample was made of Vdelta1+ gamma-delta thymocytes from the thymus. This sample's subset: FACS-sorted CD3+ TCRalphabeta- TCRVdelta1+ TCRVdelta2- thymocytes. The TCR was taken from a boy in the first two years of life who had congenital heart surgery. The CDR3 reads CALGERPLPDNPYWGILADKLIF. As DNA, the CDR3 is TGTGCTCTTGGGGAACGCCCCCTTCCCGACAATCCGTACTGGGGGATACTAGCCGATAAACTCATCTTT.